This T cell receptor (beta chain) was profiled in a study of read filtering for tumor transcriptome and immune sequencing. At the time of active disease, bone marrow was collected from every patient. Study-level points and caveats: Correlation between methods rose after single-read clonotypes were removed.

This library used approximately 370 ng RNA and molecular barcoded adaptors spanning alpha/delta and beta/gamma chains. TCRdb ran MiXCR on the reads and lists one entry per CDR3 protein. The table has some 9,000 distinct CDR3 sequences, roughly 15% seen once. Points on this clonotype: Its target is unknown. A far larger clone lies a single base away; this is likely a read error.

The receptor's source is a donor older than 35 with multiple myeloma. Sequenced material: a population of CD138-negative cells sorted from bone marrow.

The CDR3: CASSRIGSFNEQYF. The CDR3, as DNA: TGTGCCAGCAGTCGAATAGGCTCGTTCAATGAGCAGTACTTC. The chain recombines TRBV25-1 with TRBJ2-5; no firm D call. Germline V CDR1 and CDR2: MGHDK, SYGVNS. The length of the CDR3 is 14 residues. The V gene lost 5 bases and the J gene lost 11 bases, with 21 bases spanning the gap.